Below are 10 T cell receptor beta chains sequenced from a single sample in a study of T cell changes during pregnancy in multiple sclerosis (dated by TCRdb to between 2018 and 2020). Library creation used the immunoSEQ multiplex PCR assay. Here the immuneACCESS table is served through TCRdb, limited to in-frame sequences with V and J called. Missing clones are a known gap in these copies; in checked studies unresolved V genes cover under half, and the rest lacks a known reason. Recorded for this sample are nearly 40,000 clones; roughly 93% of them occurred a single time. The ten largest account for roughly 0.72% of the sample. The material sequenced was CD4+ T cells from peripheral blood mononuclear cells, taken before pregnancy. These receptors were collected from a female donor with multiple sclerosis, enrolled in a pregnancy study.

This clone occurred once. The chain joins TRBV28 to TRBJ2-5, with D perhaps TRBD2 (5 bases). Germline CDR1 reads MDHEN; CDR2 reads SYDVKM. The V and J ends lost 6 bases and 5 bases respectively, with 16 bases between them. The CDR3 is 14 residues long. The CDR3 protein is CASRPTGGRETQYF. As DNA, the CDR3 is TGTGCCAGCAGGCCCACTGGCGGGCGGGAGACCCAGTACTTC.

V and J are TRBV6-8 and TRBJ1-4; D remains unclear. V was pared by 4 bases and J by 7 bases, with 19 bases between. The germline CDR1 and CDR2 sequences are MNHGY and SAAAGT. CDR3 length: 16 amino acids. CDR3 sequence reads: CASSFPRGLGIEKLFF. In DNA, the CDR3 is TGTGCCAGCAGTTTTCCGCGGGGTTTGGGGATTGAAAAACTGTTTTTT.

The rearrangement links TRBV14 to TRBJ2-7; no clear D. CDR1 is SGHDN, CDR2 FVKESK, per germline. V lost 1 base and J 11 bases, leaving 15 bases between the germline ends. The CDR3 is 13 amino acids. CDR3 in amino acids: CASSQVQVEQKYF. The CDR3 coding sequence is TGTGCCAGCAGCCAAGTACAAGTAGAACAGAAGTACTTC.

The CDR3 DNA reads as TGTGCCAGCAGAGTACAGGGGGCGAGTGGAAACACCATATATTTT. Translating it yields CASRVQGASGNTIYF. This chain uses TRBV7-2 with TRBJ1-3; 9 bases map to TRBD1. CDR1 SGHTA and CDR2 FQGNSA come from the germline V gene. Losses at the gene ends were 6 bases for V and 3 bases for J; bases not matched to a gene: 6. This CDR3 has 15 amino acids.

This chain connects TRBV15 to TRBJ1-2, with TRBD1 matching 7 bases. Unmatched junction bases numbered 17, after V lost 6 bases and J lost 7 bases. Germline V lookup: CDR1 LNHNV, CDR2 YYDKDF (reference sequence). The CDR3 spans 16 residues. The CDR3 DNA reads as TGTGCCACCAGTTCTCACCAGGGACAGAGAACTGGTGGCTACACCTTC. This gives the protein CATSSHQGQRTGGYTF.

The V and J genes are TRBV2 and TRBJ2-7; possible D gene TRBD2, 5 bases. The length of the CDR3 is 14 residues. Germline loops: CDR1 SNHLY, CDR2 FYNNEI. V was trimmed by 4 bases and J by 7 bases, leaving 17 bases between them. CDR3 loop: CASSVLNGPGEQYF. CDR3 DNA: TGTGCCAGCAGTGTTCTAAATGGGCCGGGGGAGCAGTACTTC.

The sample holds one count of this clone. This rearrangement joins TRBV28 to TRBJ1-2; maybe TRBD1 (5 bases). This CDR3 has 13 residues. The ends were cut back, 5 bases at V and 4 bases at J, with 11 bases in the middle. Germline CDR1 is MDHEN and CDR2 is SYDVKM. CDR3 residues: CASSLDSSYGYTF. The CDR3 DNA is TGTGCCAGCAGTCTCGACAGCTCCTATGGCTACACCTTC.

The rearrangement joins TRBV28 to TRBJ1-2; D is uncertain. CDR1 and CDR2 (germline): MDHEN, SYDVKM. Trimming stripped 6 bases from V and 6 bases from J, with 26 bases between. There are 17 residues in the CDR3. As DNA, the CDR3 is TGTGCCAGCAGCGTTCCAGTTTTATTAGGCAGACTACATGGCTACACCTTC. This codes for CASSVPVLLGRLHGYTF.

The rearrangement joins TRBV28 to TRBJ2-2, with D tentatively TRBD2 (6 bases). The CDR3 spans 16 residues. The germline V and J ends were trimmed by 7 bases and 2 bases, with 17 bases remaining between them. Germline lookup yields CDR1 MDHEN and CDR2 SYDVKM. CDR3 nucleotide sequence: TGTGCCAGCACCCTCCCCGGGACTTCTAACACCGGGGAGCTGTTTTTT. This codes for CASTLPGTSNTGELFF.

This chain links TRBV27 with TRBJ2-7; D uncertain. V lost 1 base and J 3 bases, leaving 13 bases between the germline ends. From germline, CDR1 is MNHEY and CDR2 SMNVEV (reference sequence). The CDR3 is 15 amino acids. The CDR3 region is CASSLLGPRGYEQYF. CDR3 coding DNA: TGTGCCAGCAGTTTATTGGGTCCGCGAGGCTACGAGCAGTACTTC.